This note documents a single TCR beta chain sequence. What it binds is unknown. The data were taken from a study of T-cell memory formation after mild COVID-19. The overall study: Across donors, TCR clusters were largely donor specific.

Trimming stripped 4 bases from V and 6 bases from J, with 9 bases between. This CDR3 region has 12 residues. CDR1 is SGHNT and CDR2 is YYREEE in the germline V gene (reference sequence). TCRdb used MiXCR to reprocess the 5' RACE reads, holding one entry per CDR3 protein. The sample lists about 410,000 distinct CDR3 sequences; 20% to 25% were seen once. Findings and limits, study-wide: Contracting CD4+ clones sat mainly in CM and EM; CD8+ in EMRA. The second-wave clones peaking on day 37 were not confirmed as SARS-CoV-2-specific. Contracting clones from day 15 to 85 had balanced CD4/CD8; later expanders favoured CD4+.

V gene TRBV5-4 combines with J gene TRBJ2-3, with a weak D call TRBD2 (5 bases). This clonotype originated in an adult woman who had mild COVID-19 (a few samples of this study predate the infection). Cell type and time point are not known. Material for sequencing was PBMCs or a T cell subset sorted from them (not recorded which). The CDR3 nucleotides read TGTGCCAGCAGCCGGACGGGGGATACGCAGTATTTT. Protein sequence: CASSRTGDTQYF. Combining the CDR3 with reference TRBV5-4 and TRBJ2-3 gives the whole variable domain ETGVTQSPTHLIKTRGQQVTLRCSSQSGHNTVSWYQQALGQGPQFIFQYYREEENGRGNFPPRFSGLQFPNYSSELNVNALELDDSALYLCASSRTGDTQYFGPGTRLTVL.